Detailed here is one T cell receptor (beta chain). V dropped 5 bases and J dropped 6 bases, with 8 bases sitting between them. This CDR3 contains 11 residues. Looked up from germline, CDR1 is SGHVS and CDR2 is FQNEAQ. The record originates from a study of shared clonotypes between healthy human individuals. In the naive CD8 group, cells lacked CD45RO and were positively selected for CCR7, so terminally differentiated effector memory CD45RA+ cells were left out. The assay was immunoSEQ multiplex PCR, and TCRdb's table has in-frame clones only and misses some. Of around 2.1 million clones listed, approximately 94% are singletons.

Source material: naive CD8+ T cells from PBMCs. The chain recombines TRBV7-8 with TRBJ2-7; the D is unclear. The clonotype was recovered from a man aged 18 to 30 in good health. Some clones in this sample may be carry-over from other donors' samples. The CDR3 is CASSPLAEQYF. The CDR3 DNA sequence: TGTGCCAGCAGCCCCCTCGCCGAGCAGTACTTC.